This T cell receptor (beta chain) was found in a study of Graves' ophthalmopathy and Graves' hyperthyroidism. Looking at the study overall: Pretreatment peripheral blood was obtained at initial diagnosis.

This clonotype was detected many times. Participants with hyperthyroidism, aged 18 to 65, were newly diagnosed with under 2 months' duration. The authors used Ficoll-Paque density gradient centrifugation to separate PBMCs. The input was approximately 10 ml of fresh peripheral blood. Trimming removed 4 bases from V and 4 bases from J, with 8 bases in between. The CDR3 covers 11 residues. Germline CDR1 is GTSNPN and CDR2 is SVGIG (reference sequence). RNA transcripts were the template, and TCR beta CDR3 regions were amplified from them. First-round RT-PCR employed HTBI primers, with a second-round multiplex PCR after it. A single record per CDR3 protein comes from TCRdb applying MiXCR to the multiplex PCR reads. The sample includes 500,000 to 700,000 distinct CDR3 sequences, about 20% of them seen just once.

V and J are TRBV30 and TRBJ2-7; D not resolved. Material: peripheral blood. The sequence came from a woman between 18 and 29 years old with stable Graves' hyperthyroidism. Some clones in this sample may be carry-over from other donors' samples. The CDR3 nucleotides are TGTGCCTGGACTTCTGGGTACGAGCAGTACTTC. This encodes CAWTSGYEQYF.